This entry lists 25 T cell receptor beta chains sequenced from one sample in a study of PD-1 blockade in classical Hodgkin lymphoma. Clones were sequenced by immunoSEQ multiplex PCR, and TCRdb holds only the in-frame ones, with some missing. The sample contains 35,000 to 40,000 clones, 88% of which appear only once. All the patients suffered relapse after autologous stem cell transplantation, and brentuximab vedotin exposure differed. The starting material was peripheral blood mononuclear cells (PBMCs), obtained before the second cycle of nivolumab. Receptor source: a human donor with classical Hodgkin lymphoma.

The chain couples TRBV7-9 to TRBJ1-1; 8 bases align to TRBD1. Germline CDR1 SEHNR, CDR2 FQNEAQ (reference sequence). The ends lost 4 bases at V and 1 base at J; junction bases unmatched: 2. The CDR3 consists of 14 residues. The CDR3 DNA follows: TGTGCCAGCAGCTCTCAGGGGGCGAACACTGAAGCTTTCTTT. Translation gives CASSSQGANTEAFF.

The chain employs TRBV4-1 and TRBJ1-6; D is perhaps TRBD1 (6 bases). The CDR3 extends over 17 amino acids. Germline loops: CDR1 MGHRA, CDR2 YSYEKL. Trimming removed 1 base from V and 6 bases from J, with 16 bases in between. Here the CDR3 DNA reads TGCGCCAGCAGCCAAGTCGGCAGGGGCCCGCGTAATTCACCCCTCCACTTT. Protein product: CASSQVGRGPRNSPLHF.

The chain combines TRBV7-9 with TRBJ2-6; no clear D. Germline lookup yields CDR1 SEHNR and CDR2 FQNEAQ (reference sequence). The length of the CDR3 is 15 residues. V was pared by 5 bases and J by 5 bases, with 13 bases between. CDR3 DNA: TGTGCCAGCAGCATACTAACAAGTCGGGCCAACGTCCTGACTTTC. Residues: CASSILTSRANVLTF.

The V and J genes are TRBV10-3 and TRBJ2-7, with TRBD1 matching over 9 bases. The CDR3 is 14 amino acids. The V segment lost 6 bases and the J segment 7 bases; nucleotides outside the gene matches: 10. From germline, CDR1 is ENHRY and CDR2 SYGVKD. The CDR3 sequence: CAIRTGTGTGEQYF. CDR3 bases: TGTGCCATCAGAACCGGGACAGGGACAGGGGAGCAGTACTTC.

The CDR3 nucleotides read TGTGCCAGCAGCTTAGCGAATAGCGGGGTGGAGCAGTACTTC. Protein product: CASSLANSGVEQYF. J is TRBJ2-7 and V is TRBV7-6; 8 bases are shared with TRBD2. This CDR3 spans 14 amino acids. Trimming at V came to 0 bases and at J to 7 bases, leaving 5 bases not matched to a gene. Germline V gene sequence: CDR1 SGHVS, CDR2 FNYEAQ.

V gene TRBV7-9 combines with J gene TRBJ1-2; D unclear. CDR3 length equals 14 residues. V gave up 2 bases and J gave up 7 bases, with 14 bases separating them. CDR1 is SEHNR, CDR2 FQNEAQ, per germline (reference sequence). CDR3 region: CASSLSTQPSGYTF. CDR3 sequence (DNA): TGTGCCAGCAGCTTATCTACCCAACCGTCTGGCTACACCTTC.

The V gene is TRBV5-1, the J gene TRBJ2-5; 7 bases line up with TRBD1. Per germline, CDR1 SGHRS and CDR2 YFSETQ. Trimming at V came to 1 base and at J to 2 bases, leaving 11 bases not matched to a gene. This CDR3 is 17 amino acids long. CDR3 in amino acids: CASSLSTGQTLQETQYF. CDR3 nucleotide sequence: TGCGCCAGCAGCTTGTCCACGGGACAGACCCTGCAAGAGACCCAGTACTTC. Full variable domain (remainder filled in from reference TRBV5-1 and TRBJ2-5): KAGVTQTPRYLIKTRGQQVTLSCSPISGHRSVSWYQQTPGQGLQFLFEYFSETQRNKGNFPGRFSGRQFSNSRSEMNVSTLELGDSALYLCASSLSTGQTLQETQYFGPGTRLLVL.

The genes are TRBV6-5 and TRBJ2-2; no definite D call. V dropped 6 bases and J dropped 3 bases, with 5 bases sitting between them. The germline V gene has CDR1 MNHEY and CDR2 SVGAGI. The CDR3 totals 12 residues. CDR3 region: CASREDTGELFF. As DNA, the CDR3 is TGTGCCAGCAGAGAAGACACCGGGGAGCTGTTTTTT.

This chain links TRBV11-3 with TRBJ2-2; no reliable D call. The CDR3 has 14 residues. With 4 bases removed from V and 5 bases from J, the gap between germline ends came to 11 bases. Per germline, CDR1 SGHNT and CDR2 YENEEA. The CDR3 is CASSSIRRTGELFF. The DNA of the CDR3 is TGTGCCAGCAGCTCGATCCGACGGACCGGGGAGCTGTTTTTT.

The chain carries TRBV18 and TRBJ2-7, with 8 nucleotides matching TRBD1. Unmatched junction bases numbered 5, after V lost 4 bases and J lost 3 bases. Looked up from germline, CDR1 is KGHSH and CDR2 is LQKENI. The CDR3 extends over 14 amino acids. CDR3 amino acids: CASSRQGPHYEQYF. CDR3 DNA sequence: TGTGCCAGCTCACGACAGGGGCCTCACTACGAGCAGTACTTC.

The chain links TRBV6-1 to TRBJ2-6; D call uncertain. The CDR3 loop spans 15 amino acids. The germline CDR1 and CDR2 sequences are MNHNS and SASEGT. Trimming left V 6 bases short and J 0 bases short, with 9 bases between. The CDR3 DNA reads TGTGCCAGCAGGGCCGTAAGCTCTGGGGCCAACGTCCTGACTTTC. Encoded protein: CASRAVSSGANVLTF.

J is TRBJ1-1 and V is TRBV18; 7 nucleotides agree with TRBD1. The CDR3 runs 13 residues. The germline CDR1 and CDR2 sequences are KGHSH and LQKENI. V lost 5 bases, J lost 5 bases, and 5 bases stayed unmatched. Here the CDR3 DNA reads TGTGCCAGCTCAGCCACAGGGGTGACTGAAGCTTTCTTT. Amino acid sequence: CASSATGVTEAFF.

V gene TRBV5-4 combines with J gene TRBJ2-7; 15 bases align to TRBD2. Germline assignment: CDR1 SGHNT and CDR2 YYREEE (reference sequence). This CDR3 has 15 amino acids. With V trimmed by 3 bases and J by 4 bases, 2 bases remained unmatched. The CDR3 DNA reads TGTGCCAGCAGCTATGGACTAGCGGGAGGGTACGAGCAGTACTTC. This translates into CASSYGLAGGYEQYF.

The rearrangement uses TRBV27 and TRBJ1-2; no firm D call. The CDR3 is made up of 13 amino acids. The germline V and J ends were trimmed by 3 bases and 6 bases, with 11 bases remaining between them. Germline CDR1 is MNHEY and CDR2 is SMNVEV (reference sequence). CDR3 nucleotides: TGTGCCAGCAGTTTTAGGGAAACAAATGGCTACACCTTC. Translating gives CASSFRETNGYTF.

The chain combines TRBV9 with TRBJ2-7, with D unclear. The germline V gene encodes CDR1 SGDLS and CDR2 YYNGEE. V shed 0 bases and J shed 6 bases, with 10 bases lying between them. CDR3 size: 13 residues. CDR3 sequence: CASSVVVGSEQYF. The CDR3 DNA sequence: TGTGCCAGCAGCGTAGTTGTGGGATCCGAGCAGTACTTC.

This clone was counted once. The chain employs TRBV6-5 and TRBJ1-3; D gene uncertain. Germline-derived CDR1 and CDR2 are MNHEY and SVGAGI. With 0 bases removed from V and 0 bases from J, the gap between germline ends came to 9 bases. The length of the CDR3 is 16 residues. CDR3 residues: CASSYSMASSGNTIYF. In nucleotides, the CDR3 is TGTGCCAGCAGTTACTCGATGGCGAGCTCTGGAAACACCATATATTTT.

This rearrangement joins TRBV5-1 to TRBJ1-2; 9 positions match TRBD1. Germline V CDR1 and CDR2: SGHRS, YFSETQ. This CDR3 comprises 15 residues. J lost 0 bases, V lost 1 base, and 1 base had no gene match. CDR3 DNA sequence: TGCGCCAGCAGCTTGCGGGACAGGGCTAACTATGGCTACACCTTC. It yields the protein CASSLRDRANYGYTF.

The rearrangement uses TRBV18 and TRBJ2-2, with D perhaps TRBD2 (6 bases). CDR3 length equals 18 residues. The V end lost 2 bases, the J end lost 6 bases, and 22 bases lay between the germline ends. From germline, CDR1 is KGHSH and CDR2 LQKENI. DNA for the CDR3: TGTGCCAGCTCACCAGCGACGTTGGGACTTGGGGACTCCGGGGAGCTGTTTTTT. Translated, it gives CASSPATLGLGDSGELFF. Based on the CDR3 plus reference TRBV18 and TRBJ2-2, the full variable domain is NAGVMQNPRHLVRRRGQEARLRCSPMKGHSHVYWYRQLPEEGLKFMVYLQKENIIDESGMPKERFSAEFPKEGPSILRIQQVVRGDSAAYFCASSPATLGLGDSGELFFGEGSRLTVL.

V is TRBV7-3 and J is TRBJ2-3; no clear D gene. The length of the CDR3 is 13 residues. V lost 5 bases and J lost 5, with 11 bases in between. Germline CDR1 is SGHTA and CDR2 is FQGTGA. The CDR3 is CASSRSGRDTQYF. The CDR3 region has the DNA TGTGCCAGCAGCCGGTCTGGTAGAGATACGCAGTATTTT.

Sample share makes this clone large. J is TRBJ1-1 and V is TRBV30, with D uncertain. The CDR3 sequence is 13 residues long. The V and J ends lost 2 bases and 1 base respectively, with 8 bases between them. Germline assignment: CDR1 GTSNPN and CDR2 SVGIG (reference sequence). Here the CDR3 DNA reads TGTGCCTGGAGTCGGAAGGAGAACACTGAAGCTTTCTTT. It encodes CAWSRKENTEAFF.

The V gene is TRBV5-4, the J gene TRBJ1-2; a possible D gene is TRBD1 (5 bases). Trimming pared 0 bases from V and 5 bases from J, leaving 8 bases between. Germline CDR1 SGHNT, CDR2 YYREEE (reference sequence). This CDR3 has 13 amino acids. CDR3 coding DNA: TGTGCCAGCAGCTTGGAAGGGGATTATGGCTACACCTTC. It translates to CASSLEGDYGYTF.

The rearrangement joins TRBV9 to TRBJ2-7; 12 bases agree with TRBD2. The CDR3 length is 16 residues. Germline-derived CDR1 and CDR2 are SGDLS and YYNGEE. V lost 4 bases to trimming and J lost 7 bases; unmatched junction nucleotides: 12. CDR3 in DNA: TGTGCCAGCAGCCTCGGACTAGCGGGAATAGTGGGGGAGCAGTACTTC. It codes for CASSLGLAGIVGEQYF. Combining the CDR3 with reference TRBV9 and TRBJ2-7 gives the whole variable domain DSGVTQTPKHLITATGQRVTLRCSPRSGDLSVYWYQQSLDQGLQFLIQYYNGEERAKGNILERFSAQQFPDLHSELNLSSLELGDSALYFCASSLGLAGIVGEQYFGPGTRLTVT.

The chain recombines TRBV19 with TRBJ1-3, with D possibly being TRBD1 (5 bases). Germline CDR1 LNHDA, CDR2 SQIVND (reference sequence). Trimming took 10 bases from V and 4 from J, leaving 14 bases between them. This CDR3 region has 13 residues. The CDR3 region is CATGLERGNTIYF. CDR3 sequence (DNA): TGTGCCACGGGACTCGAGAGAGGAAACACCATATATTTT.

This sequence joins TRBV7-9 and TRBJ2-4; a weak D match, TRBD2 (6 bases). The CDR3 has 16 residues. V lost 1 base and J 1 base, leaving 11 bases between the germline ends. Looked up from germline, CDR1 is SEHNR and CDR2 is FQNEAQ (reference sequence). The CDR3 DNA follows: TGTGCCAGCAGCTTAGGGGCGGGAATGGCCAAAAACATTCAGTACTTC. Translated: CASSLGAGMAKNIQYF.

This sequence joins TRBV28 and TRBJ1-2; no clear D gene. Germline lookup yields CDR1 MDHEN and CDR2 SYDVKM. With 7 bases removed from V and 0 bases from J, the gap between germline ends came to 12 bases. The CDR3 totals 14 residues. The DNA for the CDR3 is TGTGCCAGCACACGGCCGCGGACTAACTATGGCTACACCTTC. Translation: CASTRPRTNYGYTF.